This TCR beta chain was observed in a study of cytomegalovirus exposure and HLA in healthy donors (dated by TCRdb to about 2017). Turning to the overall study: An earlier analysis of some 500 of the donors reported 250 to 350 Gb of sequence data and around 110 million unique TCR beta sequences from some 180 million T cells. Approximately 300 gigabases of sequencing data and approximately 91 million unique TCR sequences made up an early release that covered several hundred HLA-typed donors. Of the roughly 390 genotyped donors, 65% to 90% were placed in the genetic ancestry cluster associated with self-reported Caucasian donors. The study aimed to test whether cataloging public T cell receptors could reveal signatures of past pathogen exposure. The study profiled the T cell repertoires of fewer than 850 subjects by immunosequencing and related them to cytomegalovirus serostatus. Along with the roughly 670-subject first cohort, a separate validation cohort of over a hundred different subjects was used. The study combined high-throughput TCR immunosequencing, statistical association of individual TCRs with disease status, and machine learning to predict cytomegalovirus infection status. In a later analysis, previously published TCR beta repertoires from about 640 donors were re-analyzed and high-resolution HLA genotyping was added so that TCR occurrence patterns could be studied. Rather than drawing on any new phenotypic data, the later analysis identified candidate immune exposures from TCR beta sequences and the way those sequences occurred across donors. To decide whether each TCR beta V gene segment behaved as functional or pseudogenic, an earlier analysis of 587 of the donors relied on high-throughput TCR beta sequencing. Alongside the repertoire data, information on donor age, sex, ethnicity and CMV serostatus was compiled. Genome-wide SNP genotypes for about 60% of the 666 donors were used in a later genetic analysis, which treated that subset as a discovery cohort. All discovery cohort repertoires had been generated on a single sequencing platform. HLA typing included class I and class II loci at four-digit resolution. Typing coverage differed by locus: A, B, C, DRB1 and DQB1 were typed in about 620-640 donors, DQA1 in about 500, DPA1 in around 610, and DPB1 in about 450. Because of strong linkage in the cohort, roughly five DR-DQ haplotypes were treated as single units for association and clustering. Among around 400 genotyped donors of the cohort, an average of approximately 240,000 unique TCR beta nucleotide sequences were sequenced per donor, around 20% of them non-productive.

Regarding this clone: The clone's antigen remains unknown. Within one base of it there is no much larger clone, and no base qualities were kept.

The cohort comprised hundreds of healthy bone marrow donors. At the time of sampling, every cohort member was nominally healthy, though immune exposures that went unrecorded were likely present. The donor tested CMV seropositive, placing the donor among the approximately 290 seropositive members of the cohort. Each donor provided a peripheral blood sample, and peripheral blood mononuclear cells were used for TCR beta sequencing. The Qiagen DNeasy Blood Extraction Kit was used to extract genomic DNA from the blood cell samples. The full study reports these points: A later analysis found that TCR association rates varied across HLA loci, with DRB1 alleles showing the most associated TCRs and HLA-C alleles the fewest. The sequencing pipeline was judged likely to have produced a cluster of highly shared sequence variants as a technical artifact. In a later genetic analysis, fewer N-insertions in productive TCRs were reported among donors in an Asian-associated ancestry cluster than the approximately 670-donor mean. In a later analysis, several top co-occurrence clusters were reported to appear linked to parvovirus B19, influenza, CMV and Epstein-Barr virus. Specific HLA alleles were associated with 15,000 to 20,000 TCR beta sequences at a false discovery rate of 0.05 in a later analysis. Strong co-occurrence of HLA alleles, especially DR and DQ, made assigning TCR associations to individual alleles difficult. CMV serostatus was the only immune exposure information available for the cohort. This cohort had only TCR beta chains sequenced, and the lack of alpha or paired-chain data limited which features could be detected. Three of the identified cytomegalovirus-associated TCR beta chains were confirmed in vitro to be specific for cytomegalovirus antigens. Most TCR sequences were observed very rarely across donors, whereas some public TCRs were present in many individuals. The classifier was reported to diagnose cytomegalovirus status with high specificity and sensitivity in both the original cohort and the validation cohort. In an earlier analysis of 587 of the donors, most TCR beta V segments appeared in productive rearrangements about 87% or about 30% of the time, broadly matching IMGT annotations. A further reported finding was that TCR beta sequences accurately predicted the HLA-A and HLA-B alleles for most subjects in the first cohort. Correlated functional status among segregating V segments might reflect linkage disequilibrium, but an unknown experimental factor could not be ruled out. Because HLA typing was unavailable for some donors at each locus, only the typed subset was used in association tests. According to the authors, the approach could potentially be generalized to other disease states and immunological phenotypes. Roughly uniform sequencing depth across donors was assumed in presence/absence analyses, although this assumption may not hold. In a later genetic analysis, a missense DCLRE1C variant was associated with V-gene and J-gene trimming of TCR beta chains, and the association was replicated in an independent cohort. According to a later analysis, most CMV-associated TCR beta chains appeared to be HLA-restricted, and the HLA associations seemed to be driven largely by CMV exposure. In a later analysis, HLA-associated TCR beta chains showed more clonal expansion and lower generation probabilities than non-associated chains that were equally common. Some 16 rarely observed V segments, including chromosome 9 orphons, were excluded from the earlier analysis of several hundred of the donors because counts were too low. The study gave a list of under 200 TCR beta chains associated with cytomegalovirus.

Library preparation was by the immunoSEQ multiplex PCR assay. For the multiplex PCR, a mixture combining 60 forward primers for TCR Vbeta segments and 13 reverse primers for TCR Jbeta segments was used. The CDR3 region of rearranged TCR beta genes was amplified from genomic DNA with a multiplex PCR assay. On the Illumina HiSeq System, the amplified TCR beta libraries were sequenced as 87-base-pair reads. The source study handled its data this way. A later analysis tallied 75 million to 95 million unique TCR beta chains across the 666 repertoires, and 10 million to 11 million of those chains were shared by two or more donors. Raw reads were error-corrected and collapsed into unique sequences by a nearest-neighbor algorithm in which closely related sequences were merged to remove PCR and sequencing errors. To assign V, D and J gene segments, CDR3 sequences were aligned to IMGT reference sequences. For a sequence to be retained, at least a six-nucleotide match to both a V gene segment and a J gene segment was required. A rearrangement was called productive if the CDR3 had no stop codons and remained in frame with V and J, and every other rearrangement was called non-productive. Following IMGT convention, CDR3 was defined as the stretch from the second conserved V-encoded cysteine to the conserved J-encoded phenylalanine. In an earlier analysis of 500 to 650 of the donors, sequences lacking an unambiguous match to a single V gene segment were excluded. An earlier analysis of a few hundred of the donors called V segments functional above 56.7% productive rearrangements and segregating when the between-donor standard deviation exceeded 5%. To diagnose cytomegalovirus status from the catalog of TCR beta chain sequences, a statistical classification framework was built. A later analysis assigned V and J genes by comparing TCR nucleotide sequences with IMGT/GENE-DB human TR gene sequences. The TCRdist pipeline was used in a later analysis to assign CDR3 sequences and most-parsimonious VDJ recombination scenarios. A later analysis defined each TCR beta chain by its CDR3 amino acid sequence plus V-gene family, and excluded reads lacking a unique V-gene family. As a way to deal with suspected cross-contamination and a sequencing artifact, a later analysis dropped 640 or so nucleotide sequences that were highly shared and had low generation probability. A later analysis calculated a clonal expansion index for each public chain from normalized within-repertoire ranks of inferred template counts. Generation probabilities in a later analysis came from a VDJ recombination model fitted to out-of-frame rearrangements, and those results were checked against IGoR. Hypergeometric tests were used in a later analysis to score TCR-TCR, TCR-HLA and TCR-CMV co-occurrence, with a repertoire-size bias correction applied to the TCR pairs. False discovery rates were estimated in a later analysis by permuting HLA or CMV assignments 20 times. A later analysis grouped co-occurring TCRs with DBSCAN, adding TCRdist sequence similarity when clustering within HLA-allele-positive subsets. Co-occurrence clustering excluded repertoires with fewer than 30,000 or more than 120,000 public chains, plus five with anomalous nucleotide sharing. What TCRdb holds here is the immuneACCESS table cut down to in-frame rearrangements. Part of the clones is not present; checked against another copy, under half of the missing clones reflect an unresolved V gene, and the others are unexplained. The V and J calls and the clone size are those of that table, but D and trimming were determined from the DNA. The sample contains approximately 210,000 clones, roughly 77% of them found a single time. The ten top clones hold 0.39% of the sample.

The sequence derives from a male donor in good health and CMV-seropositive. What was sequenced was PBMCs.

The CDR3 protein: CASSLGRTGQLNQPQHF. The base sequence is TGTGCCAGCAGCTTGGGACGGACTGGGCAGCTGAATCAGCCCCAGCATTTT. Recombination joined TRBV5-8 with TRBJ1-5, with the D gene too uncertain to name. As encoded in the germline V gene, CDR1 is SGHTS while CDR2 is YDEGEE. The CDR3 spans 17 residues, from the cysteine through the phenylalanine. The retained sequence is limited to the CDR3, 51 bases, with the frame set at the first base. Trimming at the junction amounts to 0 bases on V and 4 bases on J, and the germline ends lie 17 bases apart.